This TCR beta chain was retrieved from a study of cytomegalovirus exposure and HLA in healthy donors. The wider study: Genotyping of nearly 400 donors showed that roughly 83% belonged to the Caucasian-associated ancestry cluster.

Primers for the PCR totalled 60 Vbeta and 13 Jbeta. Study processing details: In a later analysis, of some 80 million unique beta chains, about 11 million appeared in at least two donors. Generated by immunoSEQ multiplex PCR, the TCRdb table keeps only in-frame clones and is missing some. For V, J and clone size, that table is used; D and trimming come from the DNA. The data show some 170,000 clones, roughly 80% seen once. Study-wide points: Likely technical artifact: a cluster of highly shared sequence variants. In a later analysis, productive TCRs from donors in an Asian-associated ancestry cluster reportedly carried fewer N-insertions than the cohort mean.

Looked up from germline, CDR1 is SGDLS and CDR2 is YYNGEE. Trimming removed 1 base from V and 4 bases from J; junction bases left unmatched: 5. The CDR3 is 16 amino acids. For this clone: Its target is not known.

The TCR was taken from a man aged 50-59 years in good health and CMV-seropositive. The chain links TRBV9 to TRBJ2-2; 9 bases match TRBD2. The sample was PBMCs. In DNA, the CDR3 is TGTGCCAGCAGCGTAACCAGCGGGGGGTTCACCGGGGAGCTGTTTTTT. Its translation is CASSVTSGGFTGELFF. Full variable domain (rest looked up from reference TRBV9 and TRBJ2-2): DSGVTQTPKHLITATGQRVTLRCSPRSGDLSVYWYQQSLDQGLQFLIQYYNGEERAKGNILERFSAQQFPDLHSELNLSSLELGDSALYFCASSVTSGGFTGELFFGEGSRLTVL.